This T cell receptor (beta chain) was recorded in a study of shared clonotypes between healthy human individuals. It was at deep level that the assay was run. Every subset had its genomic DNA shared out evenly among several immunoSEQ plates. Repertoires were generated with immunoSEQ multiplex PCR, while TCRdb's copy carries only in-frame clones and drops some. The data contain about 700,000 clones, about 92% of them singletons. Naive CD8 cells were CD45RO-negative, positively selected for CCR7, excluding terminally differentiated effector memory CD45RA+ cells. This clonotype was sampled from a young man in good health. Sequenced input: naive CD8+ T cells sorted from blood.

CDR3 amino acids: CASSQGNQVGQGLYGYTF. The CDR3 region has the DNA TGTGCCAGCAGCCAAGGAAACCAGGTCGGGCAAGGTCTCTATGGCTACACCTTC. The chain has TRBV14 and TRBJ1-2; D remains unclear. The CDR3 contains 18 residues. The V gene's germline CDR1 is SGHDN and CDR2 FVKESK. V was clipped by 1 base and J by 4 bases, with 22 bases between them.